The 20 T cell receptor beta chains below all came from one sample that was sequenced in a study of Ad26.COV2.S vaccination and SARS-CoV-2 variants. Treatment defined: some 20 received Ad26.COV2.S at low or high dose, single or two shots; several received placebo; per-sample allocation not given. Collection of the samples took place on day 63 after the first injection of vaccine or placebo. Only in-frame clones appear in the TCRdb table, and some are missing; sequencing was by immunoSEQ multiplex PCR. The table includes some 520,000 clones, roughly nine tenths detected once. Sequencing used peripheral blood, obtained in a trial of Ad26.COV2.S vaccine versus placebo. The receptors come from a person between 18 and 59 years old who received the Ad26.COV2.S COVID-19 vaccine or a placebo.

This chain joins TRBV28 and TRBJ1-6, with D possibly being TRBD1 (5 bases). Germline-derived CDR1 and CDR2 are MDHEN and SYDVKM. The CDR3 extends over 16 amino acids. V was pared by 3 bases and J by 2 bases, with 11 bases between. The CDR3 loop is CASSLRDRPYNSPLHF. The CDR3 DNA reads TGTGCCAGCAGTTTGCGGGACCGCCCCTATAATTCACCCCTCCACTTT.

This chain joins TRBV6-5 and TRBJ1-5; no definite D call. The CDR3 runs 15 residues. Germline lookup yields CDR1 MNHEY and CDR2 SVGAGI. V gave up 0 bases and J gave up 6 bases, with 12 bases separating them. The CDR3 DNA reads as TGTGCCAGCAGTTACTCGAGGTGGGGAGGTCAGCCCCAGCATTTT. It translates to CASSYSRWGGQPQHF.

The rearrangement joins TRBV18 to TRBJ1-5; possibly TRBD1 for D (5 bases). V lost 4 bases to trimming and J lost 4 bases, with 14 bases between them. The CDR3 has 15 residues. CDR1 is KGHSH and CDR2 is LQKENI in the germline V gene. The DNA of the CDR3 is TGTGCCAGCTCACTTAACCCGGGACTAAATCAGCCCCAGCATTTT. Amino acid sequence: CASSLNPGLNQPQHF. The full variable domain, with the rest looked up from reference TRBV18 and TRBJ1-5, is NAGVMQNPRHLVRRRGQEARLRCSPMKGHSHVYWYRQLPEEGLKFMVYLQKENIIDESGMPKERFSAEFPKEGPSILRIQQVVRGDSAAYFCASSLNPGLNQPQHFGDGTRLSIL.

This clone has just a few counts. The chain has TRBV6-6 and TRBJ1-3, with 10 bases lining up with TRBD1. CDR1 is MNHNY, CDR2 SVGAGI, per germline (reference sequence). CDR3 size: 16 residues. Unmatched junction bases numbered 4, after V lost 5 bases and J lost 0 bases. DNA for the CDR3: TGTGCCAGCAGTACAGGGACAGGGGCCTCTGGAAACACCATATATTTT. It codes for CASSTGTGASGNTIYF.

The chain uses TRBV24-1 and TRBJ1-2; D is possibly TRBD1 (6 bases). Germline V gene sequence: CDR1 KGHDR, CDR2 SFDVKD. V lost 4 bases to trimming and J lost 7 bases, with 12 bases between them. This CDR3 region has 13 residues. DNA for the CDR3: TGTGCCACCAGTGACCGGACAGTTGGTGGCTACACCTTC. Its protein product is CATSDRTVGGYTF.

V gene TRBV5-1 combines with J gene TRBJ1-2; D call uncertain. Germline CDR1 is SGHRS and CDR2 is YFSETQ. V gave up 4 bases and J gave up 0 bases, with 10 bases separating them. The CDR3 is 14 amino acids. CDR3 residues: CASSRSGANYGYTF. CDR3 nucleotide sequence: TGCGCCAGCAGCCGGAGCGGCGCTAACTATGGCTACACCTTC.

The CDR3 loop reads CASSYPDRAPPQPQHF. CDR3 nucleotide sequence: TGTGCCAGCAGTTACCCCGACAGGGCCCCTCCTCAGCCCCAGCATTTT. The chain employs TRBV6-2 or TRBV6-3 and TRBJ1-5, with TRBD1 matching over 7 bases. V lost 2 bases to trimming and J lost 6 bases; unmatched junction nucleotides: 10. This CDR3 is built from 16 residues. Per the germline V gene, CDR1 is MNHEY and CDR2 is SVGEGT.

The rearrangement joins TRBV7-8 to TRBJ2-1; D may correspond to TRBD1 or TRBD2 (5 bases each). The V end was cut by 2 bases, the J end by 9 bases, with 23 bases between. The germline V gene has CDR1 SGHVS and CDR2 FQNEAQ. This CDR3 is built from 17 residues. CDR3 sequence: CASSLRAGQAWGSEQFF. The CDR3 nucleotides read TGTGCCAGCAGCTTAAGGGCAGGGCAGGCCTGGGGGAGTGAGCAGTTCTTC.

The rearrangement uses TRBV9 and TRBJ2-7; D gene unclear. The CDR3 loop spans 14 amino acids. Trimming shortened V by 0 bases and J by 6 bases, and 13 bases separated the two germline ends. The germline CDR1 and CDR2 sequences are SGDLS and YYNGEE. CDR3 DNA sequence: TGTGCCAGCAGCGTAGGGGTAGCTCCTCTCGAGCAGTACTTC. The encoded protein is CASSVGVAPLEQYF.

The rearrangement joins TRBV7-8 to TRBJ2-1; D is undetermined. V was pared by 5 bases and J by 0 bases, with 11 bases between. CDR1 is SGHVS and CDR2 is FQNEAQ in the germline V gene. The CDR3 consists of 15 residues. The CDR3 sequence is CASSPSVSSYNEQFF. DNA of the CDR3: TGTGCCAGCAGCCCAAGCGTTAGCTCCTACAATGAGCAGTTCTTC.

The J gene is TRBJ2-1, the V gene TRBV24-1; D ambiguous. Germline V gene sequence: CDR1 KGHDR, CDR2 SFDVKD. Trimming took off 0 bases at V and 9 bases at J, with 8 bases between the two ends. CDR3 size: 13 residues. CDR3 coding DNA: TGTGCCACCAGTGATTTGGGTTCGGGTGAGCAGTTCTTC. Amino acids: CATSDLGSGEQFF.

Of note for this clone: Other DNA sequences in this specimen translate into the identical CDR3. V is TRBV9 and J is TRBJ1-3; D remains unclear. Trimming stripped 0 bases from V and 7 bases from J, with 5 bases between. This CDR3 region has 12 residues. The germline V gene has CDR1 SGDLS and CDR2 YYNGEE. The CDR3, as DNA: TGTGCCAGCAGCGTAGGAGGGAACACCATATATTTT. Its protein is CASSVGGNTIYF.

The rearrangement joins TRBV7-9 to TRBJ2-7, with D possibly being TRBD1 (7 bases). Trimming left V 9 bases short and J 0 bases short, with 12 bases between. CDR1 and CDR2 from the germline V gene are SEHNR and FQNEAQ (reference sequence). The length of the CDR3 is 13 residues. This CDR3 reads CASRQGLSYEQYF. The CDR3 bases are TGTGCCAGTCGACAGGGACTCTCCTACGAGCAGTACTTC. Variable domain in full (rest from reference TRBV7-9 and TRBJ2-7): DTGVSQNPRHKITKRGQNVTFRCDPISEHNRLYWYRQTLGQGPEFLTYFQNEAQLEKSRLLSDRFSAERPKGSFSTLEIQRTEQGDSAMYLCASRQGLSYEQYFGPGTRLTVT.

CDR3 sequence reads: CASSSGGTALNSPLHF. The DNA for the CDR3 is TGTGCCAGCAGCTCGGGGGGGACAGCTCTTAATTCACCCCTCCACTTT. The V and J genes are TRBV5-4 and TRBJ1-6, with TRBD1 identical over 7 bases. V shed 3 bases, J shed 6 bases, and the junction held 9 bases outside the gene matches. The CDR3 contains 16 residues. Germline V lookup: CDR1 SGHNT, CDR2 YYREEE (reference sequence).

This clone was detected only once. V and J are TRBV7-9 and TRBJ2-1; the D gene is possibly TRBD2 (6 bases). This CDR3 comprises 15 residues. With 7 bases removed from V and 4 bases from J, the gap between germline ends came to 17 bases. Germline CDR1 and CDR2: SEHNR and FQNEAQ (reference sequence). For the CDR3, the DNA is TGTGCCAGCAATTCCGGGACTCCAGGATACAATGAGCAGTTCTTC. Its translation is CASNSGTPGYNEQFF.

This sequence joins TRBV29-1 and TRBJ1-6; D not resolved. The length of the CDR3 is 13 residues. The V end was cut by 7 bases, the J end by 6 bases, with 13 bases between. Germline V gene sequence: CDR1 SQVTM, CDR2 ANQGSEA. DNA of the CDR3: TGCAGCGCCCGGGCCTCATCTAATTCACCCCTCCACTTT. It translates to CSARASSNSPLHF.

The chain employs TRBV6-2 or TRBV6-3 and TRBJ2-7; 7 nucleotides align to TRBD2. The V segment lost 2 bases and the J segment 2 bases; nucleotides outside the gene matches: 3. Germline V gene sequence: CDR1 MNHEY, CDR2 SVGEGT. The CDR3 loop spans 14 amino acids. The CDR3 spells CASSYGTNPYEQYF. CDR3 sequence (DNA): TGTGCCAGCAGTTACGGGACTAACCCCTACGAGCAGTACTTC.

This chain connects TRBV5-1 to TRBJ1-1; D not certain. The CDR3 spans 19 residues. Germline CDR1 reads SGHRS; CDR2 reads YFSETQ. Trimming took off 1 base at V and 0 bases at J, with 22 bases between the two ends. The CDR3 here is CASSLSGRTEEYLNTEAFF. CDR3 nucleotides: TGCGCCAGCAGCTTGAGCGGCCGAACTGAAGAGTACCTGAACACTGAAGCTTTCTTT.

The chain is built from TRBV5-8 and TRBJ1-1; the D is unclear. The V gene's germline CDR1 is SGHTS and CDR2 YDEGEE. Trimming took 0 bases from V and 6 from J, leaving 6 bases between them. The CDR3 is made up of 12 amino acids. Here the CDR3 DNA reads TGTGCCAGCAGCTTGGGACCCGCTGAAGCTTTCTTT. This translates into CASSLGPAEAFF.

The V gene is TRBV19, the J gene TRBJ1-2, with D perhaps TRBD1 (6 bases). The germline CDR1 and CDR2 sequences are LNHDA and SQIVND (reference sequence). The CDR3 totals 12 residues. V lost 8 bases and J 3 bases, leaving 10 bases between the germline ends. CDR3 bases: TGTGCCAGTTATACAGGGTACTATGGCTACACCTTC. It codes for CASYTGYYGYTF. The entire variable domain, with the rest obtained from reference TRBV19 and TRBJ1-2, is as follows: DGGITQSPKYLFRKEGQNVTLSCEQNLNHDAMYWYRQDPGQGLRLIYYSQIVNDFQKGDIAEGYSVSREKKESFPLTVTSAQKNPTAFYLCASYTGYYGYTFGSGTRLTVV.